The 17 T cell receptor beta chains below were found in one sample sequenced in a study of T cell repertoires in cytomegalovirus infection. TCRdb re-called the reads through MiXCR, storing one row per CDR3 protein. The table lists some 400,000 distinct CDR3 sequences, under 40% of them singletons, with roughly 13% in the top ten. Sequenced input: PBMCs. All receptors derive from a human donor in good health (CMV status not recorded). Some clones in this sample may be carry-over from other donors' samples.

This chain joins TRBV18 and TRBJ2-7; D call uncertain. The CDR3 covers 15 residues. Germline-derived CDR1 and CDR2 are KGHSH and LQKENI. Deletions cut 6 bases from V and 0 bases from J, with 15 bases between. CDR3 loop: CASSATSSPSYEQYF. The CDR3 nucleotides read TGTGCCAGCTCCGCCACAAGTTCCCCCTCCTACGAGCAGTACTTC.

The chain employs TRBV7-8 and TRBJ1-5; D might be TRBD1 (5 bases). V was clipped by 1 base and J by 3 bases, with 10 bases between them. The CDR3 has 15 amino acids. CDR1 is SGHVS, CDR2 FQNEAQ, per germline. CDR3 region: CASSLVKGTNQPQHF. In DNA form, the CDR3 reads TGTGCCAGCAGCTTAGTGAAGGGGACCAATCAGCCCCAGCATTTT.

The rearrangement links TRBV6-2 or TRBV6-3 to TRBJ1-2, with no clear D. V gave up 5 bases and J gave up 5 bases, with 6 bases separating them. This CDR3 region has 11 residues. Looked up from germline, CDR1 is MNHEY and CDR2 is SVGEGT. CDR3 nucleotides: TGTGCCAGCAGTGAAAAATATGGCTACACCTTC. Encoded protein: CASSEKYGYTF.

This clonotype was observed a handful of times. The V gene is TRBV6-2 or TRBV6-3, the J gene TRBJ2-7; 11 bases align to TRBD1. The CDR3 sequence is 15 residues long. Germline V CDR1 and CDR2: MNHEY, SVGEGT. The J segment lost 3 bases and the V segment lost 6 bases, leaving 7 bases of the junction unmatched. DNA for the CDR3: TGTGCCAGCAGCTTCTACGGGACAGGGGGCTACGAGCAGTACTTC. This codes for CASSFYGTGGYEQYF.

This chain connects TRBV20-1 to TRBJ2-3, with 11 bases that match TRBD2. The CDR3 consists of 14 residues. With V trimmed by 4 bases and J by 6 bases, 6 bases remained unmatched. The V gene's germline CDR1 is DFQATT and CDR2 SNEGSKA (reference sequence). The CDR3 region has the DNA TGCAGTGCTAACGTAGCGGGGGGGTCGGATACGCAGTATTTT. Amino acid sequence: CSANVAGGSDTQYF.

The V and J genes are TRBV15 and TRBJ2-4; D remains unclear. Germline V gene data show CDR1 as LNHNV and CDR2 as YYDKDF (reference sequence). Between the trimmed V and J ends, which lost 0 bases and 7 bases, there was a span of 13 bases. This CDR3 is 15 amino acids long. The CDR3 loop reads CATSRDPANGNIQYF. The CDR3 DNA sequence: TGTGCCACCAGCAGAGATCCCGCGAACGGGAACATTCAGTACTTC.

The V and J genes are TRBV12-3 or TRBV12-4 and TRBJ2-7; the match to TRBD1 covers 8 bases. CDR3 size: 15 residues. After removal of 7 bases from V and 2 bases from J, the junction contained 10 bases not matched to a gene. The DNA for the CDR3 is TGTGCCAGCACTTTTAGTGGGACAGGAGCCTACGAGCAGTACTTC. It codes for CASTFSGTGAYEQYF.

This clonotype was counted only a few times. This rearrangement joins TRBV28 to TRBJ2-7, with 11 nucleotides matching TRBD2. Losses at the gene ends were 7 bases for V and 6 bases for J; bases not matched to a gene: 8. CDR1 MDHEN and CDR2 SYDVKM come from the germline V gene. The CDR3 sequence is 14 residues long. For the CDR3, the DNA is TGTGCCAGCACCCGCGGGACTAGCGGAAGCGAGCAGTACTTC. Protein product: CASTRGTSGSEQYF.

Concerning this clonotype: This may stem from a read error, because a much larger clone lies one nucleotide away. V gene TRBV12-3 or TRBV12-4 combines with J gene TRBJ2-5; D is unresolved. The CDR3 length is 12 residues. Trimming shortened V by 5 bases and J by 4 bases, and 8 bases separated the two germline ends. The CDR3 DNA sequence: TGTGCCAGCAGTGTATTTCGAGAGACCCAGTACTTC. Amino acid sequence: CASSVFRETQYF.

A few counts support this clonotype. In DNA form, the CDR3 reads TGCAGTGCTAGAGATTATCGATCCAGCAGACCTAGCTCCTACGAGCAGTACTTC. This translates into CSARDYRSSRPSSYEQYF. The chain combines TRBV20-1 with TRBJ2-7; D is undetermined. The CDR3 is 18 residues long. The V end was cut by 0 bases, the J end by 0 bases, with 21 bases between. CDR1 DFQATT and CDR2 SNEGSKA come from the germline V gene (reference sequence).

This clonotype was recorded a few times. The chain combines TRBV10-3 with TRBJ1-2; D is unclear. Trimming removed 6 bases from V and 8 bases from J, with 13 bases in between. The germline gives CDR1 ENHRY, CDR2 SYGVKD. This CDR3 contains 12 residues. The CDR3 DNA sequence: TGTGCCATCAGACCCCCTACGCAGGGCTACACCTTC. Residues: CAIRPPTQGYTF.

This clonotype was detected only a few times. V gene TRBV9 combines with J gene TRBJ1-5; perhaps TRBD1 as D (6 bases). This CDR3 contains 15 residues. V was cut by 6 bases and J by 5 bases, with 18 bases left in between. The germline gives CDR1 SGDLS, CDR2 YYNGEE. CDR3 nucleotides: TGTGCCAGCAACTCACACGGGGGGCTCGATCAGCCCCAGCATTTT. It encodes CASNSHGGLDQPQHF.

This clonotype was counted many times. V and J are TRBV7-2 and TRBJ2-1; no definite D call. The CDR3 loop spans 12 amino acids. V lost 3 bases, J lost 8 bases, and 8 bases lay in between. CDR1 is SGHTA, CDR2 FQGNSA, per germline. Here the CDR3 reads CASSFGWDEQFF. CDR3 nucleotides: TGTGCCAGCAGCTTCGGCTGGGATGAGCAGTTCTTC.

The genes are TRBV4-1 and TRBJ2-3; TRBD2 matches 8 bases. Germline CDR1 is MGHRA and CDR2 is YSYEKL. The CDR3 covers 17 residues. The junction had 12 bases not matched to a gene; V was cut back by 0 bases and J by 7 bases. In DNA form, the CDR3 reads TGCGCCAGCAGCCAAGAAAGCAGCGGGGGTTTCAGGAATACGCAGTATTTT. This codes for CASSQESSGGFRNTQYF.

CDR3 loop: CASSHSGGANEQFF. The CDR3 DNA is TGTGCCAGCAGTCATAGCGGGGGGGCCAATGAGCAGTTCTTC. The V and J genes are TRBV6-4 and TRBJ2-1; 11 nucleotides agree with TRBD2. The germline gives CDR1 MRHNA, CDR2 SNTAGT. The CDR3 sequence is 14 residues long. The ends lost 5 bases at V and 6 bases at J; junction bases unmatched: 3.

This clonotype showed up many times. The chain carries TRBV7-6 and TRBJ2-5, with TRBD1 matching 10 bases. Germline CDR1 SGHVS, CDR2 FNYEAQ. After removal of 1 base from V and 5 bases from J, the junction contained 16 bases not matched to a gene. The CDR3 contains 19 residues. CDR3 region: CASSLVAPPDRGYLETQYF. The DNA for the CDR3 is TGTGCCAGCAGCTTAGTCGCCCCTCCGGACAGGGGGTATTTGGAGACCCAGTACTTC.

This clonotype was recorded once. The J gene is TRBJ2-5, the V gene TRBV7-8; the D call may be TRBD1 or TRBD2 (5 bases each). Germline assignment: CDR1 SGHVS and CDR2 FQNEAQ. Between the trimmed V and J ends, which lost 3 bases and 1 base, there was a span of 15 bases. CDR3 length equals 16 residues. CDR3 coding DNA: TGTGCCAGCAGCTTTTTGGTCGGGGCTAGCCAAGAGACCCAGTACTTC. Protein product: CASSFLVGASQETQYF. Variable domain in full (rest from reference TRBV7-8 and TRBJ2-5): GAGVSQSPRYKVAKRGQDVALRCDPISGHVSLFWYQQALGQGPEFLTYFQNEAQLDKSGLPSDRFFAERPEGSVSTLKIQRTQQEDSAVYLCASSFLVGASQETQYFGPGTRLLVL.